The 13 T cell receptor beta chains reported below all come from one sample, sequenced in a study of T cell responses to AZD1222 COVID-19 vaccine. The repertoire was sequenced with immunoSEQ multiplex PCR; TCRdb's copy has only in-frame clones and lacks some. The sample lists approximately 110,000 clones; around 94% were seen once. Sequences were derived from peripheral blood, sampled on day 0 of AZD1222 vaccination. These receptors came from an adult in good health.

The chain uses TRBV19 and TRBJ1-2; TRBD1 matches at 12 bases. After removal of 5 bases from V and 12 bases from J, the junction contained 10 bases not matched to a gene. Germline loops: CDR1 LNHDA, CDR2 SQIVND (reference sequence). This CDR3 contains 14 residues. DNA of the CDR3: TGTGCCAGTAGTGGGACAGGGGGCGGCCAGGTACACACCTTC. It encodes CASSGTGGGQVHTF.

The chain recombines TRBV28 with TRBJ1-2, with a tentative D call TRBD1 (6 bases). Between the trimmed V and J ends, which lost 8 bases and 5 bases, there was a span of 21 bases. CDR1 is MDHEN, CDR2 SYDVKM, per germline. The CDR3 totals 15 residues. The DNA of the CDR3 is TGTGCCAGCTCGGAGGAGGGGGGGTACTGGTATGGCTACACCTTC. Amino acid sequence: CASSEEGGYWYGYTF.

This rearrangement joins TRBV9 to TRBJ2-1, with 12 positions matching TRBD2. Per germline, CDR1 SGDLS and CDR2 YYNGEE. The CDR3 contains 15 residues. The ends lost 4 bases at V and 8 bases at J; junction bases unmatched: 7. The CDR3 is CASSPTSGGYYEQFF. The CDR3 DNA sequence: TGTGCCAGCAGCCCGACTAGCGGGGGATACTATGAGCAGTTCTTC.

The chain recombines TRBV2 with TRBJ1-5; D perhaps matches TRBD1 (6 bases). Germline CDR1 reads SNHLY; CDR2 reads FYNNEI. V was shortened by 1 base and J by 6 bases, with 13 bases between the two germline ends. The length of the CDR3 is 15 residues. The CDR3 is CASSEVYRVSQPQHF. As DNA, the CDR3 is TGTGCCAGCAGTGAAGTGTACAGGGTTAGTCAGCCCCAGCATTTT.

This clone was seen once. The rearrangement uses TRBV7-2 and TRBJ2-2; 7 bases are a match to TRBD1. Germline V lookup: CDR1 SGHTA, CDR2 FQGNSA. With 6 bases clipped from V and 6 bases from J, the junction kept 4 bases outside the gene matches. CDR3 length: 13 amino acids. The CDR3 protein is CASRRTGAGELFF. CDR3 nucleotide sequence: TGTGCCAGCAGACGTACAGGGGCCGGGGAGCTGTTTTTT.

CDR3 DNA: TGCAGCGTGGCGGGAGAGGAGTACGAGCAGTACTTC. This codes for CSVAGEEYEQYF. V gene TRBV29-1 combines with J gene TRBJ2-7; 7 bases are shared with TRBD2. CDR3 size: 12 residues. After removal of 6 bases from V and 4 bases from J, the junction contained 6 bases not matched to a gene. CDR1 SQVTM and CDR2 ANQGSEA come from the germline V gene.

The chain couples TRBV18 to TRBJ2-1; 8 bases line up with TRBD1. Losses at the gene ends were 5 bases for V and 7 bases for J; bases not matched to a gene: 7. Germline CDR1 KGHSH, CDR2 LQKENI. The CDR3 extends over 14 amino acids. This CDR3 reads CASSDNRGSNEQFF. CDR3 DNA: TGTGCCAGCTCAGACAACAGGGGGAGTAATGAGCAGTTCTTC. Full variable domain (rest looked up from reference TRBV18 and TRBJ2-1): NAGVMQNPRHLVRRRGQEARLRCSPMKGHSHVYWYRQLPEEGLKFMVYLQKENIIDESGMPKERFSAEFPKEGPSILRIQQVVRGDSAAYFCASSDNRGSNEQFFGPGTRLTVL.

The rearrangement links TRBV19 to TRBJ2-7; a possible D gene is TRBD2 (6 bases). CDR3 length equals 15 residues. CDR1 and CDR2 from the germline V gene are LNHDA and SQIVND (reference sequence). V shed 2 bases and J shed 4 bases, with 15 bases lying between them. The CDR3: CASSISSGVVYEQYF. DNA for the CDR3: TGTGCCAGTAGTATATCTTCGGGAGTGGTTTACGAGCAGTACTTC.

This sequence joins TRBV27 and TRBJ2-7; the D gene is possibly TRBD1 (6 bases). Trimming pared 4 bases from V and 4 bases from J, leaving 14 bases between. The CDR3 covers 14 residues. Germline V lookup: CDR1 MNHEY, CDR2 SMNVEV (reference sequence). The CDR3 region is CASSSGTSIYEQYF. CDR3 nucleotides: TGTGCCAGCAGTTCCGGGACAAGTATATACGAGCAGTACTTC.

This chain links TRBV5-1 with TRBJ1-1, with D possibly matching TRBD1 (6 bases). The CDR3 is 13 amino acids. Per the germline V gene, CDR1 is SGHRS and CDR2 is YFSETQ. Trimming removed 4 bases at V and 3 bases at J, with 10 bases between. The CDR3 spells CASSPAGDTEAFF. The CDR3 bases are TGCGCCAGCAGCCCGGCAGGGGACACTGAAGCTTTCTTT.

The rearrangement uses TRBV19 and TRBJ2-7; D unresolved. V lost 3 bases to trimming and J lost 4 bases, with 10 bases between them. CDR1 and CDR2 (germline): LNHDA, SQIVND (reference sequence). The CDR3 is 13 residues long. CDR3 DNA sequence: TGTGCCAGTAGTATGGGTCAGGCGTACGAGCAGTACTTC. Translating gives CASSMGQAYEQYF.

The V and J genes are TRBV28 and TRBJ2-6, with D maybe TRBD2 (6 bases). The CDR3 runs 16 residues. Trimming shortened V by 8 bases and J by 7 bases, and 21 bases separated the two germline ends. CDR1 and CDR2 (germline): MDHEN, SYDVKM. The CDR3 region is CASGLMGGLGANVLTF. CDR3 DNA: TGTGCCAGCGGATTAATGGGGGGACTCGGAGCCAACGTCCTGACTTTC.

The V and J genes are TRBV27 and TRBJ2-7; D is tentatively TRBD1 or TRBD2 (5 bases each). Germline lookup yields CDR1 MNHEY and CDR2 SMNVEV (reference sequence). Deletions cut 5 bases from V and 6 bases from J, with 14 bases between. The CDR3 runs to 13 residues. The CDR3 coding sequence is TGTGCCAGCAGTAGGACCACGAGGGGCGAGCAGTACTTC. Translated: CASSRTTRGEQYF.